This T cell receptor beta chain originates from a study of OX40 agonist ivuxolimab in advanced cancers. About the study: Three patients showed partial responses: one hepatocellular carcinoma and two cutaneous melanoma cases. The study, taken as a whole, reports: CD8+ T cells were the subset that, on average, had more expanded clones than CD4+.

Assay: immunoSEQ multiplex PCR; the TCRdb copy retains only in-frame clones and omits some. The sample records about 50,000 clones, around nine tenths being singletons. Any history of autoimmune disease or systemic immunosuppression disqualified patients. Blood samples were obtained at baseline, cycle 4 day 1, and cycle 7 day 1. V was shortened by 3 bases and J by 8 bases, with 11 bases between the two germline ends. CDR1 and CDR2 from the germline V gene are SGDLS and YYNGEE. The CDR3 loop spans 13 amino acids. Remarks on this clone: Its target is unknown.

The material was CD4+ or CD8+ T cells sorted from blood, obtained in a trial of the OX40 agonist ivuxolimab. V is TRBV9 and J is TRBJ1-4; possible D gene TRBD1, 5 bases. This receptor was identified in an adult with an advanced solid tumor such as melanoma, head and neck, liver or kidney cancer. In nucleotides, the CDR3 is TGTGCCAGCAGCGGCGGGGGACCGGAAAAACTGTTTTTT. Encoded protein: CASSGGGPEKLFF.